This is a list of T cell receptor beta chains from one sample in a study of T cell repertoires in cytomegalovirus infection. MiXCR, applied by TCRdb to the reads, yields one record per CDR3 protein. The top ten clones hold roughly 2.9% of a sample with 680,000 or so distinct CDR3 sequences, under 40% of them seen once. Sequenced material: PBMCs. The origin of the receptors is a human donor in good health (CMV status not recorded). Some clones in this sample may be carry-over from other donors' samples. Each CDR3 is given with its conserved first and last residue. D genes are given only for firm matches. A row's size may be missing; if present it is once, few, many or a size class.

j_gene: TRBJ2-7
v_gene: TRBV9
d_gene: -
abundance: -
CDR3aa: CASSVEGDLNYEQYF
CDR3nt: TGTGCCAGCAGCGTAGAAGGAGATTTGAACTACGAGCAGTACTTC

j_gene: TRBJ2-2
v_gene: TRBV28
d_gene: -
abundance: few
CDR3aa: CASSLYQYSGELFF
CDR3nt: TGTGCCAGCAGTTTATACCAGTACTCCGGGGAGCTGTTTTTT

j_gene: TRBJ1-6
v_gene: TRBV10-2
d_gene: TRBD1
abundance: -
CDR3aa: CASSQVGTGINSPLHF
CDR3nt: TGCGCCAGCAGCCAGGTTGGGACAGGGATTAATTCACCCCTCCACTTT

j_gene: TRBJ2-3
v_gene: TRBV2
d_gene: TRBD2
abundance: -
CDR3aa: CASNIAGGPDTQYF
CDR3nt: TGTGCCAGCAATATAGCGGGGGGGCCAGATACGCAGTATTTT

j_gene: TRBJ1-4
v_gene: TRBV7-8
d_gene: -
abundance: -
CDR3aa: CASSPQTATNEKLFF
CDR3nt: TGTGCCAGCAGCCCCCAGACGGCAACTAATGAAAAACTGTTTTTT

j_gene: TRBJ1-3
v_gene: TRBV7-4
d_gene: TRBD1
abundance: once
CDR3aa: CASSLNQGESYGNTIYF
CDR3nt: TGTGCCAGCAGCTTAAATCAGGGGGAATCGTACGGAAACACCATATATTTT

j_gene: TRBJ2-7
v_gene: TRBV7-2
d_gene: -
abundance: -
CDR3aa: CASSAAGLGSYEQYF
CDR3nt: TGTGCCAGCAGCGCAGCAGGGTTAGGGTCCTACGAGCAGTACTTC

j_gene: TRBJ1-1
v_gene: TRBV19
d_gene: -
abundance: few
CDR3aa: CASSHRRPTEAFF
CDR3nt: TGTGCCAGTAGTCATAGGCGTCCCACTGAAGCTTTCTTT

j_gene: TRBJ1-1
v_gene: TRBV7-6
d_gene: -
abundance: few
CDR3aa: CASREGRGLNTEAFF
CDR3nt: TGTGCCAGCAGGGAGGGGAGGGGCCTGAACACTGAAGCTTTCTTT

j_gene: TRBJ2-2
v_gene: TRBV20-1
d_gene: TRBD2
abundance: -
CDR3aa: CSARDSSGRPNTGELFF
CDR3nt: TGCAGTGCTAGAGATTCTAGCGGGAGACCGAACACCGGGGAGCTGTTTTTT

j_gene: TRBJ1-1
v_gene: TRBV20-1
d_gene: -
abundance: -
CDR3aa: CSAARPLRNTEAFF
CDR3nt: TGCAGTGCTGCCCGGCCTCTACGGAACACTGAAGCTTTCTTT

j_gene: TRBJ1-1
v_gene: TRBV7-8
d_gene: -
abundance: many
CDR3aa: CASSLAQGWPEAFF
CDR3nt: TGTGCCAGCAGCTTAGCGCAGGGATGGCCTGAAGCTTTCTTT

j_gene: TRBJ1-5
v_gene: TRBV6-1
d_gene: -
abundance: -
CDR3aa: CASSEGGPHNQPQHF
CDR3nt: TGTGCCAGCAGTGAAGGCGGGCCCCATAATCAGCCCCAGCATTTT

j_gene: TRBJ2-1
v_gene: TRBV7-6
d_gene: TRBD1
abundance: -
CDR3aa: CASSWTGRGFSGRDEQFF
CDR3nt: TGTGCCAGCAGCTGGACAGGCCGAGGTTTTAGTGGGAGAGATGAGCAGTTCTTC

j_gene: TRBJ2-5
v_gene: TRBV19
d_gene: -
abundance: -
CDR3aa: CASSIDLGTQYF
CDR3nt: TGTGCCAGTAGTATCGACTTAGGGACCCAGTACTTC

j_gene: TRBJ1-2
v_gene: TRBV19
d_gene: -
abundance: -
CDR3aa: CASSPQGTYGYTF
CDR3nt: TGTGCCAGTAGTCCTCAGGGAACCTATGGCTACACCTTC

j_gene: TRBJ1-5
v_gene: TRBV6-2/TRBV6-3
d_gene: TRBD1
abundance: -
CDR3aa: CASSRRQGAQHF
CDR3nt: TGTGCCAGCAGTCGACGACAGGGAGCCCAGCATTTT

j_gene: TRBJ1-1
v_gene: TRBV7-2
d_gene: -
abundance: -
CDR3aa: CASSLRAKPALGAFF
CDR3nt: TGTGCCAGCAGCCTGAGGGCCAAACCGGCCCTAGGGGCTTTCTTT

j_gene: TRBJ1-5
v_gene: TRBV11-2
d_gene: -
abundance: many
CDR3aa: CASSLGGQFNQPQHF
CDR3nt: TGTGCCAGCAGCTTGGGAGGACAGTTTAATCAGCCCCAGCATTTT

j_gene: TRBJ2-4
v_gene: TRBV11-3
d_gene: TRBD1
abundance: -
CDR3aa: CASSLTGALGNIQYF
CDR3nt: TGTGCCAGCAGCCTCACAGGGGCATTGGGAAACATTCAGTACTTC

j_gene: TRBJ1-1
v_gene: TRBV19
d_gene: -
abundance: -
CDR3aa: CASSIDNTEAFF
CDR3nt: TGTGCCAGTAGTATAGACAACACTGAAGCTTTCTTT

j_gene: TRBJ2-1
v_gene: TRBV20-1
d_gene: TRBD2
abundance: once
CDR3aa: CSARPSSGLGSYNEQFF
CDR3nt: TGCAGTGCTAGACCGTCTAGCGGGTTAGGCTCCTACAATGAGCAGTTCTTC

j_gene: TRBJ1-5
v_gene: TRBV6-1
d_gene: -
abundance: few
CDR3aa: CASRFGAYSNQPQHF
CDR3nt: TGTGCCAGCAGATTCGGGGCCTATAGCAATCAGCCCCAGCATTTT

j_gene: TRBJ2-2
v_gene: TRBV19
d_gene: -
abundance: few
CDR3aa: CASSIGVTGELFF
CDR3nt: TGTGCCAGTAGTATCGGGGTCACCGGGGAGCTGTTTTTT

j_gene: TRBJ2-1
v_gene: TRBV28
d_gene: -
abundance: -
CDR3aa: CASSSQREDYNEQFF
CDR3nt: TGTGCCAGCAGTTCCCAGCGCGAGGACTACAATGAGCAGTTCTTC

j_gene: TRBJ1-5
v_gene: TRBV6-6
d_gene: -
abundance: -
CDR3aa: CASSYSRGFAQPQHF
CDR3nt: TGTGCCAGCAGTTACTCCCGGGGTTTTGCCCAGCCCCAGCATTTT

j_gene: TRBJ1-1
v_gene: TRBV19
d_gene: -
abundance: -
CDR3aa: CASSISPNTEAFF
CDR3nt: TGTGCCAGTAGTATTTCCCCGAACACTGAAGCTTTCTTT